This entry concerns a single T cell receptor (beta chain). Its specificity is unknown. This entry comes from a study of T cell responses to AZD1222 COVID-19 vaccine. Looked up from germline, CDR1 is KGHSH and CDR2 is LQKENI. The CDR3 length is 14 residues. Trimming took off 4 bases at V and 3 bases at J, with 10 bases between the two ends. This table comes from immunoSEQ multiplex PCR, and its TCRdb copy is limited to in-frame clones, with some not included. The sample holds under 200,000 clones, about 88% seen once. Findings of the study overall: Only a handful of AZD1222 recipients were seropositive at baseline. White British donors predominated, females outnumbered males, and clonal diversity was possibly underestimated.

The sequencing here drew on peripheral blood, taken 28 days after the second AZD1222 dose. The receptor was derived from an adult who received the AZD1222 COVID-19 vaccine. The chain recombines TRBV18 with TRBJ1-5, with D perhaps TRBD1 (5 bases). The CDR3 DNA follows: TGTGCCAGCTCACAAGGGACCATCAATCAGCCCCAGCATTTT. It encodes CASSQGTINQPQHF.